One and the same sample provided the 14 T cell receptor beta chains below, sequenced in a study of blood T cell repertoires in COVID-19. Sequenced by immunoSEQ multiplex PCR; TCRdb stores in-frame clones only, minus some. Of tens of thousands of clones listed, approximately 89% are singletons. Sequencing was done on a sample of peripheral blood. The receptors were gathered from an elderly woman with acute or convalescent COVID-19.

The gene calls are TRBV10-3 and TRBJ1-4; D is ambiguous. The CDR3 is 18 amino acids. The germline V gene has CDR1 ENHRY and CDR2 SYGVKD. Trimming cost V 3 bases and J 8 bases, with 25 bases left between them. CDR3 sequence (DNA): TGTGCCATCAGTGACACGATTTTTGAGACCCTCGGGGAAGAAAAACTGTTTTTT. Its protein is CAISDTIFETLGEEKLFF.

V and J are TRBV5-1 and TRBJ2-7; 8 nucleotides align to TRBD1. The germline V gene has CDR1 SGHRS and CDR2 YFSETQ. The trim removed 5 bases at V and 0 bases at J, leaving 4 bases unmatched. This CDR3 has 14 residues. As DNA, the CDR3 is TGCGCCAGCAGGACTGGACAGGGCTCCTACGAGCAGTACTTC. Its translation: CASRTGQGSYEQYF.

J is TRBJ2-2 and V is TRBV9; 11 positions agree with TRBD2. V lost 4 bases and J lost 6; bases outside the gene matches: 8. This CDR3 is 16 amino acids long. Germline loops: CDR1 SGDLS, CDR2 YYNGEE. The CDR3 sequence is CASSSLAGGGPGELFF. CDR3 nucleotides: TGTGCCAGCAGCTCGTTAGCGGGAGGGGGCCCCGGGGAGCTGTTTTTT. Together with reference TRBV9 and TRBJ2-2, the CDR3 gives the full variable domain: DSGVTQTPKHLITATGQRVTLRCSPRSGDLSVYWYQQSLDQGLQFLIQYYNGEERAKGNILERFSAQQFPDLHSELNLSSLELGDSALYFCASSSLAGGGPGELFFGEGSRLTVL.

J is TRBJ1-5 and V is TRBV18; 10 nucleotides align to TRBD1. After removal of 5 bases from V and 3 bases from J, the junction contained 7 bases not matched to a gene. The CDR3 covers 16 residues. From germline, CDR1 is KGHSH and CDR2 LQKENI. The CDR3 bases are TGTGCCAGCTCAGCCTGGGACAGGGGTGACAATCAGCCCCAGCATTTT. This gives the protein CASSAWDRGDNQPQHF. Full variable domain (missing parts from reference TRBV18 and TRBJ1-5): NAGVMQNPRHLVRRRGQEARLRCSPMKGHSHVYWYRQLPEEGLKFMVYLQKENIIDESGMPKERFSAEFPKEGPSILRIQQVVRGDSAAYFCASSAWDRGDNQPQHFGDGTRLSIL.

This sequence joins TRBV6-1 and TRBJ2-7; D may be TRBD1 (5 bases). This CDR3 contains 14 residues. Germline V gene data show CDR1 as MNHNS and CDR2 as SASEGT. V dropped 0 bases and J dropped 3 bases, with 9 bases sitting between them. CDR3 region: CASSEAWGLYEQYF. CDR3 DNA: TGTGCCAGCAGTGAAGCATGGGGCCTCTACGAGCAGTACTTC.

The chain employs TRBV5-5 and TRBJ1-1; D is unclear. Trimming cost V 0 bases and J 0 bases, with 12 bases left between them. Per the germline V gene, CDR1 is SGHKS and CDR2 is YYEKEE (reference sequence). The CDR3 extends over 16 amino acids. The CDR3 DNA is TGTGCCAGCAGCTTGGCCATGGGCAGACTGAACACTGAAGCTTTCTTT. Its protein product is CASSLAMGRLNTEAFF.

The CDR3 bases are TGTGCCAGCAGCAGAAGCGGGGGGGCCATCAACGAGCAGTACTTC. Protein sequence: CASSRSGGAINEQYF. The chain links TRBV7-6 to TRBJ2-7; 10 bases agree with TRBD2. Germline V gene lookup returns CDR1 SGHVS and CDR2 FNYEAQ. The trim removed 5 bases at V and 5 bases at J, leaving 9 bases unmatched. The CDR3 totals 15 residues.

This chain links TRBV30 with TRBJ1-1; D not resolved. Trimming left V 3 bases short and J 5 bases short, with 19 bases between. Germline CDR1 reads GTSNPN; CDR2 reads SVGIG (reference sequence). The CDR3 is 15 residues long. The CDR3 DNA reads TGTGCCTGGAGCTTTTACGGGCCCCGGGGAACTGAAGCTTTCTTT. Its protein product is CAWSFYGPRGTEAFF. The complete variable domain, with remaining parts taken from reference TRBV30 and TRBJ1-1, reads SQTIHQWPATLVQPVGSPLSLECTVEGTSNPNLYWYRQAAGRGLQLLFYSVGIGQISSEVPQNLSASRPQDRQFILSSKKLLLSDSGFYLCAWSFYGPRGTEAFFGQGTRLTVV.

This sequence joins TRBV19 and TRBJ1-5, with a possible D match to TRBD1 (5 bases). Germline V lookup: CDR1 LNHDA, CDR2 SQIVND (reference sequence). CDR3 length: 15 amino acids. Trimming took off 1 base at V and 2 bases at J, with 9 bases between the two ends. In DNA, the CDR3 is TGTGCCAGTAGTATAGGCGGGGGAGGCAATCAGCCCCAGCATTTT. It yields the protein CASSIGGGGNQPQHF.

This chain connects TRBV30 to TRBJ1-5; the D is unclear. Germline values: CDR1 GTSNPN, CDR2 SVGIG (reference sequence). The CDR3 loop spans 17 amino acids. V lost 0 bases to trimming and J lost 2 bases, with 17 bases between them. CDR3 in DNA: TGTGCCTGGAGTGTACGGGGTGTTCCTTTAGGCAATCAGCCCCAGCATTTT. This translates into CAWSVRGVPLGNQPQHF.

CDR3 in DNA: TGTGCCAGCAGCCAAGAGGGACTAGCGGGCTACAATGAGCAGTTCTTC. This encodes CASSQEGLAGYNEQFF. The gene calls are TRBV4-2 and TRBJ2-1; 12 nucleotides align to TRBD2. V was pared by 0 bases and J by 3 bases, with 0 bases of the junction left unmatched. The CDR3 runs 16 residues. Looked up from germline, CDR1 is LGHNA and CDR2 is YNFKEQ.

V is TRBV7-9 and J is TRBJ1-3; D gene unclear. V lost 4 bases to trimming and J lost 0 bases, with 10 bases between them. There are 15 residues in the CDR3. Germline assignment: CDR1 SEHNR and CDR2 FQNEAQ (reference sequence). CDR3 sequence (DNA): TGTGCCAGCAGCTCCGACGGGAGCTCTGGAAACACCATATATTTT. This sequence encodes CASSSDGSSGNTIYF. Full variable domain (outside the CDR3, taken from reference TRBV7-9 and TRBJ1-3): DTGVSQNPRHKITKRGQNVTFRCDPISEHNRLYWYRQTLGQGPEFLTYFQNEAQLEKSRLLSDRFSAERPKGSFSTLEIQRTEQGDSAMYLCASSSDGSSGNTIYFGEGSWLTVV.

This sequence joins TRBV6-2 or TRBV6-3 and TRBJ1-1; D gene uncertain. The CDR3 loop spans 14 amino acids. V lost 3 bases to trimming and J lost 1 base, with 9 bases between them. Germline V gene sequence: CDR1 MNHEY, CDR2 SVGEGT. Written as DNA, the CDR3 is TGTGCCAGCAGTTATCAGGTGACGAACACTGAAGCTTTCTTT. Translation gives CASSYQVTNTEAFF.

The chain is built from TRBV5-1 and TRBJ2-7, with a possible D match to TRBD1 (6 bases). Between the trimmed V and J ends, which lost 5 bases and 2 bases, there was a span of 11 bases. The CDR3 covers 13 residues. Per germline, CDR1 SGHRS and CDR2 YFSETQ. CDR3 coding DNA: TGCGCCAGCAGATCCGGGACAACCTACGAGCAGTACTTC. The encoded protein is CASRSGTTYEQYF.